This TCR beta chain was profiled in a study of regulatory T cells in long-lasting Graves disease. Relying on iRepertoire HTBI primers and Arm-PCR of CDR3 regions, the team built TCR beta libraries. TCRdb passed the multiplex PCR reads through MiXCR, listing each CDR3 protein once. The sample carries some 400,000 distinct CDR3 sequences, about 15% recorded once. There are 12 residues in the CDR3. Germline CDR1 is SGHDN and CDR2 is FVKESK. Trimming removed 6 bases from V and 10 bases from J; junction bases left unmatched: 5. Time point: newly diagnosed GD, antithyroid drugs for less than 3 months. PBMC-extracted RNA yielded the TCR library. Criteria from the American Thyroid Association guidelines were applied to diagnose Graves' disease. These data are also associated with another study on T cells in Graves' hyperthyroidism and ophthalmopathy.

Sequenced here: peripheral blood mononuclear cells (PBMCs), sampled at new diagnosis, from a patient treated with antithyroid drugs. The rearrangement links TRBV14 to TRBJ1-1; the match to TRBD1 covers 10 bases. The source is a woman aged 30 to 39 with Graves disease. The CDR3 sequence is CASSLDRGPAFF. CDR3 in DNA: TGTGCCAGCAGTCTTGACAGGGGGCCAGCTTTCTTT.